This T cell receptor beta chain was identified in a study of OX40 agonist ivuxolimab in advanced cancers. Notes on the research overall: The costimulatory receptor OX40 (CD134) was targeted by ivuxolimab, a fully human IgG2 agonistic monoclonal antibody. Intravenous ivuxolimab was administered to patients every 2 weeks at six dose levels: 0.01, 0.1, 0.3, 1.5, 3 and 10 mg/kg. Of the approximately 50 patients in dose escalation, about 20 had hepatocellular carcinoma, around 15 had melanoma, 9 had renal cell carcinoma and 9 had head and neck cancer. A male proportion of around 83% and a mean age of 60 years, ranging from roughly 20 to 80, were recorded for the dose-escalation cohort. Prior anti-PD-1, anti-PD-L1 or anti-CTLA-4 therapy was permitted, and 40% to 50% of dose-escalation patients had received checkpoint inhibitors. Three dose-escalation patients achieved partial responses, one with hepatocellular carcinoma and two with cutaneous melanoma. The purpose of peripheral TCRbeta sequencing was to test whether ivuxolimab changed TCR sequence diversity and led to clonal T-cell expansion. The paper reports the monotherapy dose-escalation portion (N of about 50 patients) of the phase I ivuxolimab trial.

The trial excluded patients who had a history of autoimmune disease or who were on systemic immunosuppression. In every dose cohort, peripheral blood was drawn for TCR sequencing at baseline, cycle 4 day 1, and cycle 7 day 1. Samples were obtained from an open-label, multicenter, first-in-human phase I dose-escalation trial of ivuxolimab. Adults with locally advanced or metastatic head and neck squamous cell, hepatocellular, melanoma or renal cell carcinoma were enrolled in the trial. Before TCR sequencing, CD4+ and CD8+ T cells were separately sorted from peripheral blood. Genomic DNA was extracted from sorted cells for sequencing of the TCRbeta CDR3 region. The immunoSEQ Assay was used to sequence the TCRbeta CDR3 regions. In its TCRdb copy, this immuneACCESS table keeps in-frame sequences only and misses some clones. Where compared with another copy, unresolved V genes explain less than half of these, and the others have no known cause. This sample comprises around 16,000 clones, 90% of them detected only once. The ten largest account for 29% of the sample.

Beyond this particular receptor, the publication reports: Partial responders in the 0.1-3.0 mg/kg groups had among the lowest normalized peripheral clonal expansion, especially among CD8+ T cells. After ivuxolimab, CD8+ T cells had more expanded clones than CD4+ T cells on average. Low levels of normalized T-cell clonal expansion were also shown by some nonresponding patients. Which antigens the clonally expanded peripheral T cells were specific for was not determined. At doses from 0.1 to 3.0 mg/kg, clonal expansion was seen in both CD4+ and CD8+ blood T cells between baseline and week 6.

As for this clone: What antigen it recognizes has not been identified. No base-level quality is on record; no much larger clone is a single base apart.

The receptor's source is an adult with an advanced solid tumor such as melanoma, head and neck, liver or kidney cancer. The sequenced sample was CD4+ or CD8+ T cells sorted from blood, obtained in a trial of the OX40 agonist ivuxolimab.

The nucleotide sequence reads TGTGCCAGCAGCGACAGGACTAGCGGCTTCAATGAGCAGTTCTTC. Protein translation: CASSDRTSGFNEQFF. The chain was built from TRBV9 and TRBJ2-1, with 10 bases in between that match TRBD2. V and J are trimmed by 3 bases and 6 bases, and the gene matches miss 6 bases of the junction. Measured from the cysteine to the phenylalanine, the CDR3 is 15 residues long. Of the read, only the CDR3 DNA is kept; its 45 bases are in frame from base 1. CDR1 SGDLS and CDR2 YYNGEE were looked up in the germline V gene.